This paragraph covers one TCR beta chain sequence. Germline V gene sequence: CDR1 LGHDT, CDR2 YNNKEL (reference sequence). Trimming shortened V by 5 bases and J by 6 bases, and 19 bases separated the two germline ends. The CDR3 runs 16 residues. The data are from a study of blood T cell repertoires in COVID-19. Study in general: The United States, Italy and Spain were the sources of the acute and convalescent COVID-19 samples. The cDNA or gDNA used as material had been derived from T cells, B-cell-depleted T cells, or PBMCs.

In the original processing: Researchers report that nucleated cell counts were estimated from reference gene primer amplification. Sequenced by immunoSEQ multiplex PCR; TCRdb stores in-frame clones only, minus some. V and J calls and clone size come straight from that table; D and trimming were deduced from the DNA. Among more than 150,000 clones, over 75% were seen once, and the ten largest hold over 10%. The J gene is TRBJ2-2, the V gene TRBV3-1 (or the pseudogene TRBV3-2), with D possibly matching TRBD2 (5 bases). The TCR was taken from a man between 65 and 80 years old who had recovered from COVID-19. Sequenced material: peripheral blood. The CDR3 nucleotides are TGTGCCAGCAGCAGAACGGACTTTAGAGGAGCCGGGGAGCTGTTTTTT. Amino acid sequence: CASSRTDFRGAGELFF.